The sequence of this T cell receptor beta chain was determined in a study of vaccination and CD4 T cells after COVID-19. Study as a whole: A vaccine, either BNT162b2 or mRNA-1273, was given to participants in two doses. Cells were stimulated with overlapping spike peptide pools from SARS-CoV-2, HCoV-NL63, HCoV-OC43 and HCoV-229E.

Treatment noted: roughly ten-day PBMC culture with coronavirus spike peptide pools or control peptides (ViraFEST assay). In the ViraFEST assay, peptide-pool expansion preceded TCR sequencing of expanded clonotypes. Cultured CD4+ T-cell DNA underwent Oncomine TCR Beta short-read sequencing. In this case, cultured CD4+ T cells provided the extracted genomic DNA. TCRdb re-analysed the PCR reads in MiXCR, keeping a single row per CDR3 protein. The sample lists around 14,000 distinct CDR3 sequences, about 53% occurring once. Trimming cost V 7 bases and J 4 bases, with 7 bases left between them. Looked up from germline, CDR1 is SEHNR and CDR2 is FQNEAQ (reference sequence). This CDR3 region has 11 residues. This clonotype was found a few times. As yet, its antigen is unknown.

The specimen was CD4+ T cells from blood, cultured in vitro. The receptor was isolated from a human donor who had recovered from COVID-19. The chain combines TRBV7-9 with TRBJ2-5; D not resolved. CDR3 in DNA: TGTGCCAGCATCGGATTAGAGACCCAGTACTTC. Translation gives CASIGLETQYF.